Included here is one T cell receptor (beta chain) sequence, with context. The entry originates in a study of Ad26.COV2.S vaccination and SARS-CoV-2 variants. Indicated treatment: roughly 20 received Ad26.COV2.S at low or high dose, single or two shots; about five received placebo; per-sample allocation not given. Each sample was drawn 63 days after the first injection (of vaccine or placebo). The protocol was immunoSEQ multiplex PCR, while the TCRdb copy is restricted to in-frame clones and leaves out a portion. The data contain hundreds of thousands of clones, 75% to 95% of them singletons. V was shortened by 4 bases and J by 1 base, with 16 bases between the two germline ends. Germline V gene lookup returns CDR1 MGHRA and CDR2 YSYEKL. The CDR3 extends over 16 amino acids.

The V call is TRBV4-1, the J call TRBJ1-1; a weak D match, TRBD1 (5 bases). The sequence was collected from a person aged 18 to 59 who received the Ad26.COV2.S COVID-19 vaccine or a placebo. The material was peripheral blood, obtained in a trial of Ad26.COV2.S vaccine versus placebo. Written as DNA, the CDR3 is TGCGCCAGCAGCCTAAGATCGGCAGGGTGGAACACTGAAGCTTTCTTT. It is translated as CASSLRSAGWNTEAFF.